The subject of this entry is one T cell receptor (beta chain). Its antigen is not known. Each CDR3 protein is one row after TCRdb ran MiXCR on the RT-PCR reads. Seen here are fewer than 650,000 distinct CDR3 sequences, 10% to 15% observed once, and the top ten hold less than 15%. These data are taken from a study of response to subunit inactivated influenza vaccine. Study findings and constraints: Seasonal influenza vaccination, on each occasion, was suggested by the authors to recruit few new T cells.

V lost 3 bases and J 7 bases, leaving 11 bases between the germline ends. The CDR3 sequence is 13 residues long. This TCR derives from a man aged 50 to 60 who received an inactivated influenza vaccine. Sequenced material: PBMCs from blood, taken 40 to 50 days after vaccination. The V and J genes are TRBV12-3 or TRBV12-4 and TRBJ2-3; D not certain. This CDR3 reads CASSFGWTNTQYF. CDR3 in DNA: TGTGCCAGCAGTTTTGGCTGGACGAATACGCAGTATTTT.